What follows are 14 T cell receptor beta chains derived from one specimen sequenced in a study of T cell repertoires in cytomegalovirus infection. TCRdb re-derived calls from the reads in MiXCR, one entry per CDR3 protein. The repertoire holds some 180,000 distinct CDR3 sequences, with 17% as singletons. Specimen: CD8+ T cells from PBMCs. The receptors derive from a human donor in good health (CMV status not recorded). Some clones in this sample may be carry-over from other donors' samples.

This chain uses TRBV4-1 with TRBJ2-5; TRBD1 might be the D (6 bases). This CDR3 region has 15 residues. The germline CDR1 and CDR2 sequences are MGHRA and YSYEKL. Between the trimmed V and J ends, which lost 3 bases and 5 bases, there was a span of 16 bases. The CDR3 is CASSHPSRGVETQYF. CDR3 bases: TGCGCCAGCAGCCATCCAAGCAGGGGTGTGGAGACCCAGTACTTC.

This chain connects TRBV6-1 to TRBJ2-4; the D is unclear. The CDR3 consists of 14 residues. The V end lost 3 bases, the J end lost 0 bases, and 6 bases lay between the germline ends. The germline V gene encodes CDR1 MNHNS and CDR2 SASEGT. The CDR3 DNA reads TGTGCCAGCAGTGAGCCGCAAGCCAAAAACATTCAGTACTTC. Translation: CASSEPQAKNIQYF.

In this sample, this clonotype turned up a few times. This rearrangement joins TRBV7-9 to TRBJ2-2; 8 bases map to TRBD1. The V segment lost 4 bases and the J segment 1 base; nucleotides outside the gene matches: 5. Germline lookup yields CDR1 SEHNR and CDR2 FQNEAQ (reference sequence). This CDR3 has 16 residues. CDR3 in amino acids: CASSYSGTGNTGELFF. CDR3 nucleotide sequence: TGTGCCAGCAGCTATTCCGGGACAGGGAACACCGGGGAGCTGTTTTTT.

This chain links TRBV2 with TRBJ1-4; no clear D gene. With 7 bases removed from V and 0 bases from J, the gap between germline ends came to 6 bases. Germline V lookup: CDR1 SNHLY, CDR2 FYNNEI. The CDR3 has 13 residues. The DNA of the CDR3 is TGTGCCAGCATTGTAGCAACTAATGAAAAACTGTTTTTT. It yields the protein CASIVATNEKLFF.

This clonotype was picked up a small number of times. The chain links TRBV30 to TRBJ1-5, with D unresolved. Germline V gives CDR1 GTSNPN, CDR2 SVGIG (reference sequence). The CDR3 consists of 15 residues. The V and J ends lost 0 bases and 3 bases respectively, with 12 bases between them. CDR3 in DNA: TGTGCCTGGAGTGTAAGCTTAGCAGTCAATCAGCCCCAGCATTTT. Its protein product is CAWSVSLAVNQPQHF. Drawing the rest from reference TRBV30 and TRBJ1-5, the complete variable domain is SQTIHQWPATLVQPVGSPLSLECTVEGTSNPNLYWYRQAAGRGLQLLFYSVGIGQISSEVPQNLSASRPQDRQFILSSKKLLLSDSGFYLCAWSVSLAVNQPQHFGDGTRLSIL.

The chain has TRBV20-1 and TRBJ2-1, with 8 bases lining up with TRBD2. Per germline, CDR1 DFQATT and CDR2 SNEGSKA (reference sequence). The CDR3 is made up of 13 amino acids. The V and J ends lost 3 bases and 8 bases, in that order; junction bases with no gene match: 6. DNA of the CDR3: TGCAGTGCTAGTAAACTAGCGGTCTATGAGCAGTTCTTC. This translates into CSASKLAVYEQFF.

This clonotype came up a few times. The chain is built from TRBV12-3 or TRBV12-4 and TRBJ2-3; D may correspond to TRBD1 or TRBD2 (5 bases each). CDR3 length equals 16 residues. V was cut by 5 bases and J by 0 bases, with 15 bases left in between. The CDR3 DNA is TGTGCCAGCAGTCTCGGGGCTCTCCCTAGCACAGATACGCAGTATTTT. This codes for CASSLGALPSTDTQYF.

This clonotype was counted between two and nine times. The rearrangement links TRBV7-8 to TRBJ2-1; the match to TRBD2 covers 11 bases. With 3 bases clipped from V and 4 bases from J, the junction kept 2 bases outside the gene matches. The CDR3 consists of 15 residues. Germline V gives CDR1 SGHVS, CDR2 FQNEAQ. CDR3: CASSFSGGGYNEQFF. The CDR3, as DNA: TGTGCCAGCAGCTTTAGCGGGGGGGGGTACAATGAGCAGTTCTTC.

This chain links TRBV5-6 with TRBJ1-2, with a possible D match to TRBD1 (5 bases). This CDR3 has 14 amino acids. Germline V gene data show CDR1 as SGHDT and CDR2 as YYEEEE. The V end was cut by 3 bases, the J end by 8 bases, with 17 bases between. In DNA form, the CDR3 reads TGTGCCAGCAGCTCGTCCCGGGACCCAGTAGGCTACACCTTC. Amino acids: CASSSSRDPVGYTF.

This clonotype was counted many times. This rearrangement joins TRBV7-2 to TRBJ2-7, with D unclear. V lost 1 base and J lost 0, with 10 bases in between. The CDR3 length is 15 residues. The germline gives CDR1 SGHTA, CDR2 FQGNSA. The CDR3 here is CASSLGQQSSYEQYF. CDR3 DNA sequence: TGTGCCAGCAGCTTAGGGCAACAGAGCTCCTACGAGCAGTACTTC.

This clonotype was seen only a few times. One end of the junction varies from germline; a read error may be responsible. This chain joins TRBV7-9 and TRBJ1-2, with 7 bases identical to TRBD1. This CDR3 spans 16 amino acids. The germline V gene encodes CDR1 SEHNR and CDR2 FQNEAQ (reference sequence). CDR3 protein: CASSLAYRGPFDGYTF. DNA for the CDR3: TGTGCCAGCAGCCTAGCGTACAGGGGCCCGTTTGATGGCTACACCTTC.

This CDR3 is CSVSEDNYGYTF. The CDR3, as DNA: TGCAGCGTTTCCGAAGATAACTATGGCTACACCTTC. The V and J genes are TRBV29-1 and TRBJ1-2; unclear D gene. There are 12 residues in the CDR3. V gave up 5 bases and J gave up 1 base, with 8 bases separating them. Germline V gene sequence: CDR1 SQVTM, CDR2 ANQGSEA.

The chain couples TRBV6-2 or TRBV6-3 to TRBJ2-5; a weak D match, TRBD1 (6 bases). Germline V CDR1 and CDR2: MNHEY, SVGEGT. Between the trimmed V and J ends, which lost 5 bases and 1 base, there was a span of 11 bases. CDR3 length: 14 residues. The CDR3 is CASSLQGPQETQYF. CDR3 DNA sequence: TGTGCCAGCAGTCTACAGGGTCCCCAAGAGACCCAGTACTTC.

This clonotype was detected ten times or more. V is TRBV7-2 and J is TRBJ2-7; D is possibly TRBD1 (5 bases). The ends were cut back, 2 bases at V and 2 bases at J, with 10 bases in the middle. This CDR3 spans 14 amino acids. Germline loops: CDR1 SGHTA, CDR2 FQGNSA. This CDR3 is CASSLLDSTYEQYF. DNA of the CDR3: TGTGCCAGCAGCTTATTAGACAGTACCTACGAGCAGTACTTC.